These 28 T cell receptor beta chains originate from one sample sequenced in a study of CD8+ T cells in alopecia areata. cDNA reverse transcribed from extracted RNA served as the sequencing template. The method was immunoSEQ multiplex PCR; TCRdb's version includes in-frame clones alone and lacks a portion of them. The data contain about 150,000 clones, 62% of them singletons. The sample comprised CD8+ T cells sorted from blood. Source of these receptors: a human donor in good health.

This clone has a handful of counts. The CDR3 region is CASSLDKGNIQYF. The CDR3 bases are TGTGCCAGCAGTTTAGATAAGGGGAACATTCAGTACTTC. The chain joins TRBV27 to TRBJ2-4; D may be TRBD1 (5 bases). Trimming shortened V by 2 bases and J by 7 bases, and 9 bases separated the two germline ends. Germline V gene data show CDR1 as MNHEY and CDR2 as SMNVEV (reference sequence). The CDR3 is 13 amino acids.

The gene calls are TRBV29-1 and TRBJ1-1, with TRBD1 as a possible D gene (6 bases). Trimming pared 5 bases from V and 0 bases from J, leaving 22 bases between. This CDR3 has 17 residues. The germline V gene has CDR1 SQVTM and CDR2 ANQGSEA. The CDR3 sequence is CSVPLRGTRDVNTEAFF. The CDR3 nucleotides are TGCAGCGTTCCTCTCCGGGGGACACGTGACGTGAACACTGAAGCTTTCTTT.

The V gene is TRBV30, the J gene TRBJ2-6; TRBD2 is a possible D gene (5 bases). This CDR3 is built from 15 residues. Germline V gene sequence: CDR1 GTSNPN, CDR2 SVGIG (reference sequence). V lost 3 bases and J 0 bases, leaving 9 bases between the germline ends. The chain's CDR3 is CAWSLRVSGANVLTF. DNA of the CDR3: TGTGCCTGGAGCTTGAGGGTCTCTGGGGCCAACGTCCTGACTTTC.

This clone appeared a few times. V and J are TRBV20-1 and TRBJ2-7, with D uncertain. Germline CDR1 reads DFQATT; CDR2 reads SNEGSKA (reference sequence). The V gene lost 3 bases and the J gene lost 4 bases, with 7 bases spanning the gap. The length of the CDR3 is 11 residues. This CDR3 is CSASIGYEQYF. The CDR3 nucleotides read TGCAGTGCTAGTATTGGTTACGAGCAGTACTTC.

The chain uses TRBV5-1 and TRBJ2-3; possible D gene TRBD1, 6 bases. There are 15 residues in the CDR3. V lost 0 bases, J lost 3 bases, and 11 bases lay in between. Germline V lookup: CDR1 SGHRS, CDR2 YFSETQ. CDR3 DNA sequence: TGCGCCAGCAGCTTGGCAGGGGCGAGGACAGATACGCAGTATTTT. Translation: CASSLAGARTDTQYF. The entire variable domain, with the rest obtained from reference TRBV5-1 and TRBJ2-3, is as follows: KAGVTQTPRYLIKTRGQQVTLSCSPISGHRSVSWYQQTPGQGLQFLFEYFSETQRNKGNFPGRFSGRQFSNSRSEMNVSTLELGDSALYLCASSLAGARTDTQYFGPGTRLTVL.

This chain uses TRBV11-2 with TRBJ2-2; 12 nucleotides match TRBD1. J lost 2 bases, V lost 1 base, and 8 bases had no gene match. CDR3 length: 19 amino acids. CDR1 SGHAT and CDR2 FQNNGV come from the germline V gene. DNA of the CDR3: TGTGCCAGCAGCTTAGGATATAGGGACAGGGGGCGCAACACCGGGGAGCTGTTTTTT. Its translation: CASSLGYRDRGRNTGELFF.

The count of this clone is one. The chain employs TRBV9 and TRBJ2-2; D might be TRBD1 or TRBD2, each matching 5 bases. This CDR3 has 16 residues. V lost 0 bases and J 9 bases, leaving 18 bases between the germline ends. The V gene's germline CDR1 is SGDLS and CDR2 YYNGEE. As DNA, the CDR3 is TGTGCCAGCAGCGTAGCTTTGGGGCAGCCTAGCTGGGAGCTGTTTTTT. It encodes CASSVALGQPSWELFF.

The chain combines TRBV7-2 with TRBJ2-1, with TRBD2 as a possible D gene (6 bases). Trimming pared 2 bases from V and 8 bases from J, leaving 16 bases between. Germline CDR1 SGHTA, CDR2 FQGNSA. The CDR3 is 15 residues long. The CDR3 region has the DNA TGTGCCAGCAGCTTATCTGGAGGGCCTAGGTATGAGCAGTTCTTC. It codes for CASSLSGGPRYEQFF.

The chain joins TRBV5-1 to TRBJ1-1, with TRBD1 as a possible D gene (5 bases). The CDR3 is made up of 14 amino acids. With 3 bases removed from V and 0 bases from J, the gap between germline ends came to 9 bases. CDR1 SGHRS and CDR2 YFSETQ come from the germline V gene. The CDR3 coding sequence is TGCGCCAGCAGCTCCATGACAGTGAACACTGAAGCTTTCTTT. Translation gives CASSSMTVNTEAFF.

V usage is TRBV9 and J usage is TRBJ2-7; the match to TRBD2 covers 7 bases. The germline CDR1 and CDR2 sequences are SGDLS and YYNGEE. This CDR3 spans 17 amino acids. Unmatched junction bases numbered 15, after V lost 3 bases and J lost 3 bases. The CDR3 DNA reads as TGTGCCAGCAGCGGCGGGGGAGCGGGGAGAACTCACTACGAGCAGTACTTC. As protein: CASSGGGAGRTHYEQYF.

The chain couples TRBV10-3 to TRBJ2-5; tentative D call: TRBD2 (5 bases). Germline CDR1 ENHRY, CDR2 SYGVKD. The CDR3 is 15 residues long. Trimming took off 6 bases at V and 2 bases at J, with 16 bases between the two ends. This chain's CDR3 is CAISDYGEAQETQYF. The CDR3 nucleotides are TGTGCCATCAGCGACTACGGAGAGGCGCAAGAGACCCAGTACTTC.

The gene calls are TRBV2 and TRBJ2-7; TRBD2 is a possible D gene (5 bases). The CDR3 covers 16 residues. Germline values: CDR1 SNHLY, CDR2 FYNNEI. Trimming cost V 6 bases and J 3 bases, with 21 bases left between them. The CDR3 region has the DNA TGTGCCAGCAGCCCATTTGGGGAGATTGTTAACTACGAGCAGTACTTC. Its protein is CASSPFGEIVNYEQYF. Supplemented by reference TRBV2 and TRBJ2-7, the full variable domain reads EPEVTQTPSHQVTQMGQEVILRCVPISNHLYFYWYRQILGQKVEFLVSFYNNEISEKSEIFDDQFSVERPDGSNFTLKIRSTKLEDSAMYFCASSPFGEIVNYEQYFGPGTRLTVT.

The genes are TRBV4-2 and TRBJ2-7; 7 bases match TRBD1. The V segment lost 1 base and the J segment 0 bases; nucleotides outside the gene matches: 6. The germline gives CDR1 LGHNA, CDR2 YNFKEQ. The length of the CDR3 is 16 residues. The CDR3 region has the DNA TGTGCCAGCAGCCAAGCTGACACAGGGGTCTCCTACGAGCAGTACTTC. It translates to CASSQADTGVSYEQYF.

V and J are TRBV29-1 and TRBJ1-2; D is ambiguous. Trimming stripped 6 bases from V and 0 bases from J, with 11 bases between. Germline CDR1 is SQVTM and CDR2 is ANQGSEA. This CDR3 region has 13 residues. DNA of the CDR3: TGCAGCGTGAGGTCTCCTCCTAACTATGGCTACACCTTC. Protein sequence: CSVRSPPNYGYTF.

This sequence joins TRBV7-9 and TRBJ2-1, with 9 bases fitting TRBD2. J lost 8 bases, V lost 5 bases, and 13 bases had no gene match. The CDR3 is made up of 16 amino acids. Germline values: CDR1 SEHNR, CDR2 FQNEAQ (reference sequence). The CDR3 DNA is TGTGCCAGCAGCCCGTTCGGGCGGGAGGGAGGCGATGAGCAGTTCTTC. Translated, it gives CASSPFGREGGDEQFF.

The chain combines TRBV15 with TRBJ2-1; TRBD2 agrees at 8 bases. V lost 4 bases to trimming and J lost 0 bases; unmatched junction nucleotides: 11. Germline V gene lookup returns CDR1 LNHNV and CDR2 YYDKDF (reference sequence). This CDR3 has 18 residues. Written as DNA, the CDR3 is TGTGCCACCAGCAACGGTCCCATAGCGGGAAGCTCCTACAATGAGCAGTTCTTC. As protein: CATSNGPIAGSSYNEQFF. Based on the CDR3 plus reference TRBV15 and TRBJ2-1, the full variable domain is DAMVIQNPRYQVTQFGKPVTLSCSQTLNHNVMYWYQQKSSQAPKLLFHYYDKDFNNEADTPDNFQSRRPNTSFCFLDIRSPGLGDTAMYLCATSNGPIAGSSYNEQFFGPGTRLTVL.

The chain combines TRBV11-2 with TRBJ2-5, with TRBD2 matching 11 bases. Germline CDR1 is SGHAT and CDR2 is FQNNGV. There are 16 residues in the CDR3. J lost 4 bases, V lost 4 bases, and 8 bases had no gene match. CDR3 sequence (DNA): TGTGCCAGCAGCTCCCGTAGCGGGAGGGCCCGAGAGACCCAGTACTTC. Protein: CASSSRSGRARETQYF.

The chain recombines TRBV25-1 with TRBJ2-7; 7 bases agree with TRBD1. Germline CDR1 reads MGHDK; CDR2 reads SYGVNS. After removal of 2 bases from V and 5 bases from J, the junction contained 6 bases not matched to a gene. This CDR3 contains 14 residues. CDR3 DNA sequence: TGTGCCAGCAGTGAAACAGGACAGGCCAACGAGCAGTACTTC. It is translated as CASSETGQANEQYF.

This clone was observed a handful of times. J is TRBJ1-2 and V is TRBV6-5; no firm D call. Germline lookup yields CDR1 MNHEY and CDR2 SVGAGI. This CDR3 contains 13 residues. V shed 6 bases and J shed 4 bases, with 12 bases lying between them. In nucleotides, the CDR3 is TGTGCCAGCAGCCCCACGGATTTCTATGGCTACACCTTC. Protein product: CASSPTDFYGYTF.

This clone came up once. V usage is TRBV5-6 and J usage is TRBJ1-5, with D unresolved. This CDR3 comprises 14 residues. Germline CDR1 reads SGHDT; CDR2 reads YYEEEE. The germline V and J ends were trimmed by 5 bases and 9 bases, with 18 bases remaining between them. The CDR3, as DNA: TGTGCCAGCAGGACCGGGCCGGATCGCGGGCCCCAGCATTTT. Protein: CASRTGPDRGPQHF.

This clone was seen more than once but under ten times. The chain links TRBV5-1 to TRBJ2-1; 12 bases are shared with TRBD2. Germline loops: CDR1 SGHRS, CDR2 YFSETQ. Trimming cost V 0 bases and J 6 bases; bases outside gene matches: 4. The CDR3 is made up of 16 amino acids. Here the CDR3 reads CASSLELAGGPNEQFF. CDR3 DNA sequence: TGCGCCAGCAGCTTGGAGCTAGCGGGAGGGCCCAATGAGCAGTTCTTC.

The chain carries TRBV9 and TRBJ1-3; D gene ambiguous. Germline V gives CDR1 SGDLS, CDR2 YYNGEE. This CDR3 is 10 amino acids long. V lost 3 bases and J 5 bases, leaving 0 bases between the germline ends. In DNA, the CDR3 is TGTGCCAGCAGCGGAAACACCATATATTTT. Its translation is CASSGNTIYF.

The table lists this clone with a few counts. The chain combines TRBV27 with TRBJ2-7; D unclear. Germline V CDR1 and CDR2: MNHEY, SMNVEV (reference sequence). CDR3 length: 12 residues. V lost 3 bases and J lost 4, with 7 bases in between. In nucleotides, the CDR3 is TGTGCCAGCAGTTTGGACGGGTACGAGCAGTACTTC. Its translation: CASSLDGYEQYF.

This clone was found a few times. The chain recombines TRBV5-1 with TRBJ2-7; 9 bases agree with TRBD2. Trimming at V came to 1 base and at J to 0 bases, leaving 8 bases not matched to a gene. CDR3 length equals 17 residues. Germline V gene lookup returns CDR1 SGHRS and CDR2 YFSETQ. The CDR3 region is CASSLSPSGISSYEQYF. CDR3 nucleotides: TGCGCCAGCAGCTTGAGTCCTAGCGGGATTAGCTCCTACGAGCAGTACTTC. Combining the CDR3 with reference TRBV5-1 and TRBJ2-7 gives the whole variable domain KAGVTQTPRYLIKTRGQQVTLSCSPISGHRSVSWYQQTPGQGLQFLFEYFSETQRNKGNFPGRFSGRQFSNSRSEMNVSTLELGDSALYLCASSLSPSGISSYEQYFGPGTRLTVT.

The genes are TRBV13 and TRBJ1-4; D remains ambiguous. The length of the CDR3 is 14 residues. From germline, CDR1 is PRHDT and CDR2 FYEKMQ (reference sequence). V lost 7 bases, J lost 2 bases, and 11 bases lay in between. The CDR3 protein is CASNSRRTNEKLFF. In nucleotides, the CDR3 is TGTGCCAGCAACTCGAGAAGGACTAATGAAAAACTGTTTTTT.

This sequence joins TRBV11-2 and TRBJ2-5, with D perhaps given as TRBD1 or TRBD2 (5 bases each). This CDR3 is built from 15 residues. Per germline, CDR1 SGHAT and CDR2 FQNNGV. Between the trimmed V and J ends, which lost 0 bases and 2 bases, there was a span of 10 bases. DNA of the CDR3: TGTGCCAGCAGCTTAGACCACAGGACTCAAGAGACCCAGTACTTC. Translation gives CASSLDHRTQETQYF. Variable domain in full (rest from reference TRBV11-2 and TRBJ2-5): EAGVAQSPRYKIIEKRQSVAFWCNPISGHATLYWYQQILGQGPKLLIQFQNNGVVDDSQLPKDRFSAERLKGVDSTLKIQPAKLEDSAVYLCASSLDHRTQETQYFGPGTRLLVL.

This sequence joins TRBV2 and TRBJ2-5; either TRBD1 or TRBD2 may supply D (5 bases each). The tail of the sequence fits TRBJ2-7 better, so the J call may be wrong. Per germline, CDR1 SNHLY and CDR2 FYNNEI. The CDR3 covers 12 residues. For the CDR3, the DNA is TGTGCCAGCCGGGGCCAATACTACGAGCAGTACTTC. Residues: CASRGQYYEQYF.

V and J are TRBV4-1 and TRBJ2-5; 7 bases match TRBD2. Germline loops: CDR1 MGHRA, CDR2 YSYEKL. There are 16 residues in the CDR3. J was trimmed by 3 bases and V by 4 bases; bases with no gene match: 11. CDR3 coding DNA: TGCGCCAGCAGCCCAAGAATCCTAGCGGAGGAAGAGACCCAGTACTTC. Translated, it gives CASSPRILAEEETQYF.